This T cell receptor (beta chain) was recorded in a study of blood T cells in healthy people across ages. The sample holds a few counts of this clonotype. Using a J-beta primer mix together with a sample-barcoded 5' primer, a second PCR was run for roughly 6 to 11 cycles. A single record per CDR3 protein comes from TCRdb applying MiXCR to the 5' RACE reads. In the table there are hundreds of thousands of distinct CDR3 sequences, around 43% of which are singletons. The germline V gene encodes CDR1 SQVTM and CDR2 ANQGSEA. V was clipped by 6 bases and J by 10 bases, with 14 bases between them. The CDR3 is made up of 11 amino acids.

The specimen sequenced was blood. The V gene is TRBV29-1, the J gene TRBJ2-3, with D uncertain. The source of this sequence is a man between 60 and 70 years old in good health. CDR3 nucleotide sequence: TGCAGCGTCGTGTGGGGTTCTTCGCAGTATTTT. It translates to CSVVWGSSQYF.